This TCR beta chain was observed in a study of shared clonotypes between healthy human individuals. The wider study: The donor pool was made up of two women and three men aged 18 to 49.

Only one count was recorded for this clone. It was across several immunoSEQ plates that each subset's genomic DNA was evenly split. Sequenced by immunoSEQ multiplex PCR; TCRdb stores in-frame clones only, minus some. The sample comprises roughly 2.1 million clones, under 95% of which are singletons, and around 1.7% rests with the top ten. CD8 cells classed as naive were CD45RO-negative and positively selected for CCR7, excluding terminally differentiated effector memory CD45RA+ cells. The germline V gene encodes CDR1 SGHDT and CDR2 YYEEEE. This CDR3 contains 14 residues. V lost 4 bases, J lost 4 bases, and 14 bases lay in between.

The sequenced sample was naive CD8+ T cells from PBMCs. The chain joins TRBV5-6 to TRBJ1-2; D is perhaps TRBD1 (5 bases). The TCR was taken from a man between 18 and 35 years old in good health. Some clones in this sample may be carry-over from other donors' samples. As DNA, the CDR3 is TGTGCCAGCAGCGGACCCGACAGCCCCTATGGCTACACCTTC. It encodes CASSGPDSPYGYTF.